The T cell receptor beta chain described here comes from a study of shared clonotypes between healthy human individuals. Per the original data handling: Filtering was not the same, since immunoSEQ gave junction-only sequences without quality scores. Only in-frame clones appear in the TCRdb table, and some are missing; sequencing was by immunoSEQ multiplex PCR. V and J calls plus clone size are reproduced from that table; the DNA served to infer D and trimming. The sample holds 95,000 to 120,000 clones, 55% to 70% seen once. In germline, CDR1 is SGHAT, CDR2 FQNNGV. Trimming cost V 5 bases and J 5 bases; bases outside gene matches: 7. The CDR3 length is 14 residues.

The clonotype comes from a woman in her twenties or thirties in good health. Input material: memory CD8+ T cells sorted from blood. Specified subset: CD45RO+ cells pooled with CCR7-negative TemRA cells. The chain joins TRBV11-2 to TRBJ2-5; 8 bases line up with TRBD2. The CDR3 region has the DNA TGTGCCAGCAGCGTAAGCGGGAGTTTTGAGACCCAGTACTTC. Translating it yields CASSVSGSFETQYF.